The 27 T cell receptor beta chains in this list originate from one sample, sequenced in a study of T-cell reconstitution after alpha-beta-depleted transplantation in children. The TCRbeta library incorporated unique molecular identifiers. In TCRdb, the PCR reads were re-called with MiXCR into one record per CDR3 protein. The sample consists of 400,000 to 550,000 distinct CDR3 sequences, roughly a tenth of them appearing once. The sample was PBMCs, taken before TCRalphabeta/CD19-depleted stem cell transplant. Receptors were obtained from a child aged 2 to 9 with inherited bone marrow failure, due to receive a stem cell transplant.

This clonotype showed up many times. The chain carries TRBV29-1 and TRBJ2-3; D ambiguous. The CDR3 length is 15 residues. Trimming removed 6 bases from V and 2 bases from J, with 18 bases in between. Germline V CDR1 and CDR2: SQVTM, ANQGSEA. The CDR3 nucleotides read TGCAGCGTCACGGCTGCAGGCCCTCACACAGATACGCAGTATTTT. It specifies CSVTAAGPHTDTQYF.

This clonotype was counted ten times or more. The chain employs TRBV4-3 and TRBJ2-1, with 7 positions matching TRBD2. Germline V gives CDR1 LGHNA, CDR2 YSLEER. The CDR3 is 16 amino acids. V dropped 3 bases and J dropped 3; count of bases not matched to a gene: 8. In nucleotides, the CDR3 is TGCGCCAGCAGCCAGGCGTCTAGCGGAGACTACAATGAGCAGTTCTTC. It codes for CASSQASSGDYNEQFF.

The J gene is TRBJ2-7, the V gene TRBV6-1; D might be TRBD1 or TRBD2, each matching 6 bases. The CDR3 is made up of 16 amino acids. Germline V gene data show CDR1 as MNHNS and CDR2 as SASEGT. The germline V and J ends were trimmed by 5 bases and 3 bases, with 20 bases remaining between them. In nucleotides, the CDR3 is TGTGCCAGCAGTCGTCATCCGCCGGGGGCTTACTACGAGCAGTACTTC. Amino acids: CASSRHPPGAYYEQYF.

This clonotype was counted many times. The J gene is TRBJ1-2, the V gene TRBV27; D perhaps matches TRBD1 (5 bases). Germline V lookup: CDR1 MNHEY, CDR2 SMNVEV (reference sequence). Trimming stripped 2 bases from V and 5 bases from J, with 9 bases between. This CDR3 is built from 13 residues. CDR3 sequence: CASSLAREYGYTF. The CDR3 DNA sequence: TGTGCCAGCAGTTTAGCCAGGGAGTATGGCTACACCTTC.

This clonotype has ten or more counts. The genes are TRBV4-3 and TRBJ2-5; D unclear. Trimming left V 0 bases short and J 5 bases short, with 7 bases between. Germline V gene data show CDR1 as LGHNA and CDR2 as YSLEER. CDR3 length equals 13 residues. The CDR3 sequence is CASSQDIGETQYF. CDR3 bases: TGCGCCAGCAGCCAAGACATCGGGGAGACCCAGTACTTC.

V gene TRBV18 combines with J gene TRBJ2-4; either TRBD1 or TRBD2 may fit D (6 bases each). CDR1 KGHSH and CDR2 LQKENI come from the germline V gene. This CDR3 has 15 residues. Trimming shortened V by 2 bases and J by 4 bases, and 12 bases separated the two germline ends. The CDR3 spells CASSPVGGLKNIQYF. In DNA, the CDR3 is TGTGCCAGCTCACCAGTCGGGGGCTTAAAAAACATTCAGTACTTC.

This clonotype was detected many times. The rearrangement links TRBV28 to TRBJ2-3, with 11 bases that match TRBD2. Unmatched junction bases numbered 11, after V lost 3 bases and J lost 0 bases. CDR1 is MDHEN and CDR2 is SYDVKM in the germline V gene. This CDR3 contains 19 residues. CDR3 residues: CASSFHTSRLAGSTDTQYF. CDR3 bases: TGTGCCAGCAGTTTCCACACCTCCCGACTAGCGGGAAGCACAGATACGCAGTATTTT.

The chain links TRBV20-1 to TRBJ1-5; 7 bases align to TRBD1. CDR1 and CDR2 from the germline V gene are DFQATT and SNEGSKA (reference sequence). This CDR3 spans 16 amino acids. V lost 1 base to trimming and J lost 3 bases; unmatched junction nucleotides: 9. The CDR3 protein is CSARAPFTGDNQPQHF. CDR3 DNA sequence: TGCAGTGCTAGAGCACCCTTTACAGGGGACAATCAGCCCCAGCATTTT.

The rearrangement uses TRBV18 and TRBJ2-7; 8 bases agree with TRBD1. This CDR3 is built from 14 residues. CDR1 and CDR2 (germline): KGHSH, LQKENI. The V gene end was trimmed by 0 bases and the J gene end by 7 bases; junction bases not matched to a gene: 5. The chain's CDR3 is CASSPPARGREQYF. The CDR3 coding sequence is TGTGCCAGCTCACCACCGGCCAGGGGGCGAGAGCAGTACTTC.

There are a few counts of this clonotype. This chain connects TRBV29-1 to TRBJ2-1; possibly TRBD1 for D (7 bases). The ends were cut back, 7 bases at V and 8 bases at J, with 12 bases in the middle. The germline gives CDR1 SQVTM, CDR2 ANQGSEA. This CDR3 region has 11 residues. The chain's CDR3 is CSGLGGHEQFF. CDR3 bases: TGCAGCGGACTAGGGGGCCATGAGCAGTTCTTC.

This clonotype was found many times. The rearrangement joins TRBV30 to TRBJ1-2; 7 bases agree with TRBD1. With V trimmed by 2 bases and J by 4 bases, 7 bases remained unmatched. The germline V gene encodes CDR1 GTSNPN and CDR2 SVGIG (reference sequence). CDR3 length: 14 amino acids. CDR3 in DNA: TGTGCCTGGAGTCCCGGGACAGCTACCTATGGCTACACCTTC. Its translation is CAWSPGTATYGYTF.

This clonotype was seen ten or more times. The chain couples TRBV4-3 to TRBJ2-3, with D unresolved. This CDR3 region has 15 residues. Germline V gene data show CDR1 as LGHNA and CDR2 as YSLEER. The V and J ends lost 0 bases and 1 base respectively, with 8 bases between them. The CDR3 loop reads CASSQEEYRTDTQYF. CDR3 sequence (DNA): TGCGCCAGCAGCCAAGAAGAGTATCGCACAGATACGCAGTATTTT.

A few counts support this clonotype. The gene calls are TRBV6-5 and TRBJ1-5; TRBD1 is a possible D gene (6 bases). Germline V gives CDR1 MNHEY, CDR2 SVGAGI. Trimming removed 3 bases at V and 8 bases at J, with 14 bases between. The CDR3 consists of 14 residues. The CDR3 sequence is CASSYEQGGEPQHF. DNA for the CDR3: TGTGCCAGCAGTTATGAACAGGGCGGAGAGCCCCAGCATTTT.

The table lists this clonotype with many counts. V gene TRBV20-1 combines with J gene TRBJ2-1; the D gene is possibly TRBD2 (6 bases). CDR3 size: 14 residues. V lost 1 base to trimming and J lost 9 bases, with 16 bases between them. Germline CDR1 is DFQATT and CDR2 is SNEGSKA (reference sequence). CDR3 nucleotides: TGCAGTGCTAGAGTAGACGGAGCGGAGGGTGAGCAGTTCTTC. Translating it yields CSARVDGAEGEQFF.

The CDR3 protein is CSAREVGTANYGYTF. CDR3 nucleotides: TGCAGTGCTAGAGAGGTCGGGACAGCTAACTATGGCTACACCTTC. The genes are TRBV20-1 and TRBJ1-2, with 7 bases aligning to TRBD1. The CDR3 consists of 15 residues. V shed 0 bases, J shed 0 bases, and the junction held 4 bases outside the gene matches. Per the germline V gene, CDR1 is DFQATT and CDR2 is SNEGSKA (reference sequence).

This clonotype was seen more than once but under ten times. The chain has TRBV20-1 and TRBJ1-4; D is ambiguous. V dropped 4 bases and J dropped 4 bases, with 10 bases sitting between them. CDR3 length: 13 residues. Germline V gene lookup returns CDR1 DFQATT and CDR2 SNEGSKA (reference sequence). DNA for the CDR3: TGCAGTGCTATCGGACGTCATAATGAAAAACTGTTTTTT. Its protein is CSAIGRHNEKLFF.

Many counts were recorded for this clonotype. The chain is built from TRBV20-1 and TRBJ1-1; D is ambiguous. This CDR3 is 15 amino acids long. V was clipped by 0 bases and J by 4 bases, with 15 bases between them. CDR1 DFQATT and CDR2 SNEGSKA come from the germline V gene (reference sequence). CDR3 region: CSARDSREVGTEAFF. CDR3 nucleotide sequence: TGCAGTGCTAGAGATAGTAGGGAGGTCGGCACTGAAGCTTTCTTT.

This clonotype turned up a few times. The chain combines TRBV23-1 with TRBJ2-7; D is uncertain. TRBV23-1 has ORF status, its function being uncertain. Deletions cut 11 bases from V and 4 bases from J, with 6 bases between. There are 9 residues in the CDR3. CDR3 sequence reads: CARKYEQYF. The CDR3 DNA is TGCGCCCGGAAATACGAGCAGTACTTC.

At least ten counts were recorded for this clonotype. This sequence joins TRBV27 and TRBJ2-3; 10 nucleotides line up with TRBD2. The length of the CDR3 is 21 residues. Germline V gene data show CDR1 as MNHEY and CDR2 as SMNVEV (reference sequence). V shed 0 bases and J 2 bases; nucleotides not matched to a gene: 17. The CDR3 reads CASSLSTLRTSGGPITDTQYF. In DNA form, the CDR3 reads TGTGCCAGCAGTTTATCAACTCTTAGGACTAGCGGAGGACCCATCACAGATACGCAGTATTTT.

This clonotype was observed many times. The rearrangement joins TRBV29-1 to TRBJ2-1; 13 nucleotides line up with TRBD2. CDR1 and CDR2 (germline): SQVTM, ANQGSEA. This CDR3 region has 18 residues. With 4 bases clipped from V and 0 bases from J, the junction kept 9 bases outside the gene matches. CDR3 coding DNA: TGCAGCGTTGGGACTAGCGGGAGAGCCTTCAACTCCTACAATGAGCAGTTCTTC. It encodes CSVGTSGRAFNSYNEQFF.

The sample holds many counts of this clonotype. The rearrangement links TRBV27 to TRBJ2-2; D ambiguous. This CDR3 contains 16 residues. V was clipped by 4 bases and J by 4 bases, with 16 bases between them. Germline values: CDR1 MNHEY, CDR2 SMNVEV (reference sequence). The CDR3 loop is CASSWWPYLSTGELFF. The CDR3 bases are TGTGCCAGCAGTTGGTGGCCCTACCTGAGCACCGGGGAGCTGTTTTTT.

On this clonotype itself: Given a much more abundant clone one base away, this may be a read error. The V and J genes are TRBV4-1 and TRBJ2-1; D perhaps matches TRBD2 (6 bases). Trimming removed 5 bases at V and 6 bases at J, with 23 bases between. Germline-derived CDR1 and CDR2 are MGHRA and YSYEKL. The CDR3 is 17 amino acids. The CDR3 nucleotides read TGCGCCAGCAGCGAAGCACCCGGGCTTAGGGGACTCAATGAGCAGTTCTTC. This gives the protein CASSEAPGLRGLNEQFF.

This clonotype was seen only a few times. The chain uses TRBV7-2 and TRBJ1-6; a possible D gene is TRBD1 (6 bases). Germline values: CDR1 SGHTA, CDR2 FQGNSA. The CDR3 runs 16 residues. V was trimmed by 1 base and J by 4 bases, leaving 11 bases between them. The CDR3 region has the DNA TGTGCCAGCAGCTTAGGAGGGGGGCCTTATAATTCACCCCTCCACTTT. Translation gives CASSLGGGPYNSPLHF.

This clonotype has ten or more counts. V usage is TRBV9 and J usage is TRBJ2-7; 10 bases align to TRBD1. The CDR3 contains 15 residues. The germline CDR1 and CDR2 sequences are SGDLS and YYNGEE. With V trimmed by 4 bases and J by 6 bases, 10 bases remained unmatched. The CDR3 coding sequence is TGTGCCAGCAGCCCAGGGACAGGGGTCGATGGCGAGCAGTACTTC. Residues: CASSPGTGVDGEQYF.

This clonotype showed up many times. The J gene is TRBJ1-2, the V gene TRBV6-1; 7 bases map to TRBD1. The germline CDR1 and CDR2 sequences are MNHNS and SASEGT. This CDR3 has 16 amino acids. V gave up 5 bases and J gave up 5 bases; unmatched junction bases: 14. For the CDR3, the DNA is TGTGCCAGCAGTCCCTACATGACCGGGACAGCATATGGCTACACCTTC. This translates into CASSPYMTGTAYGYTF.

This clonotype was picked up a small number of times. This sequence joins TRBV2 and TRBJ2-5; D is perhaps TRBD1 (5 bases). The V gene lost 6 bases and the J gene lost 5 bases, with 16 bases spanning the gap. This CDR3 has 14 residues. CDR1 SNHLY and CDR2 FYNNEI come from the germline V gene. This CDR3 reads CASRMDPGWETQYF. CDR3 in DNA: TGTGCCAGCAGGATGGACCCAGGGTGGGAGACCCAGTACTTC.

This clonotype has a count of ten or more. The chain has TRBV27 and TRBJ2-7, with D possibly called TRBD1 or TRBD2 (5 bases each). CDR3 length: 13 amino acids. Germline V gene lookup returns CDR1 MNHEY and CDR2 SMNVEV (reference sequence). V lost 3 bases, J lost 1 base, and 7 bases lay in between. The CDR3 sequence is CASSFGTSYEQYF. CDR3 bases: TGTGCCAGCAGTTTCGGGACGTCCTACGAGCAGTACTTC.